The following is a T cell receptor beta chain sequence with its context. Its antigen is not yet known. No per-base quality is available; no much larger clone lies one base away. Sample time point, as interpreted from the label and publication: approximately 45 days after influenza vaccine administration. This entry belongs to a study of response to subunit inactivated influenza vaccine (dated by TCRdb to 2016 to 2019). Background on the whole study: The study used deep quantitative T cell receptor repertoire profiling to track responses to a trivalent subunit inactivated influenza vaccine.

The junction shows trimming of 5 bases on V and 6 bases on J, and the gene matches do not reach 4 bases of it. The CDR3 numbers 13 residues from cysteine through phenylalanine. Just CDR3 DNA is preserved here, 39 bases in frame from base 1. CDR1 and CDR2 (MNHNS, SASEGT) derive from the germline V gene. The protocol used for the library was RT-PCR. TCRdb lists the instrument as Illumina HiSeq 2500. TCRdb ran its own pipeline on the public reads, namely fastp trimming at Q25 and MiXCR clone calling, and kept in-frame beta chains. One record per CDR3 amino acid sequence lists the most common genes and DNA. The sample data list 450,000 to 500,000 distinct CDR3 sequences, and approximately 11% of these were observed just once. 12% of the sample is taken by the ten largest. Points the paper makes about the study in general: The authors proposed that each seasonal influenza vaccination may bring in only a limited number of new T cells.

This receptor was taken from a man between 50 and 59 years old who received an inactivated influenza vaccine. Donor details come from another sample of the same person, matched by shared clones. The starting material was PBMCs from blood, obtained roughly 47 days after vaccination. This sequence uses TRBV6-1 and TRBJ2-1, with 7 bases in between that match TRBD1. CDR3 loop: CASSRQGPNEQFF. The DNA sequence is as follows: TGTGCCAGCAGTAGACAGGGTCCCAATGAGCAGTTCTTC.